The 22 T cell receptor beta chains listed next were all sequenced from one sample in a study of T cell changes during pregnancy in multiple sclerosis. TCRdb's table, derived via immunoSEQ multiplex PCR, lists solely in-frame clones and lacks some. This repertoire shows roughly 38,000 clones, 88% found once; its top ten account for 1.2%. Sequenced material: CD4+ T cells from peripheral blood mononuclear cells, taken before pregnancy. Source of these receptors: a female donor with multiple sclerosis, enrolled in a pregnancy study.

The rearrangement links TRBV18 to TRBJ2-7, with a weak D call TRBD1 (5 bases). Per the germline V gene, CDR1 is KGHSH and CDR2 is LQKENI. There are 14 residues in the CDR3. The V gene lost 3 bases and the J gene lost 2 bases, with 11 bases spanning the gap. CDR3 protein: CASSPAQGPYEQYF. DNA for the CDR3: TGTGCCAGCTCACCTGCCCAGGGCCCCTACGAGCAGTACTTC.

The rearrangement links TRBV5-1 to TRBJ1-1; 7 bases agree with TRBD1. CDR1 SGHRS and CDR2 YFSETQ come from the germline V gene. Trimming removed 2 bases from V and 1 base from J; junction bases left unmatched: 5. This CDR3 region has 15 residues. The CDR3 DNA reads TGCGCCAGCAGCTTTAAGACAGGGTCGAACACTGAAGCTTTCTTT. It codes for CASSFKTGSNTEAFF.

Comment on this clone: At one of its ends the junction is not consistent with the germline gene, which may arise from a read error. Other DNA variants within this sample encode the same CDR3. This rearrangement joins TRBV18 to TRBJ2-1; 10 bases are shared with TRBD1. This CDR3 comprises 16 residues. Germline V gives CDR1 KGHSH, CDR2 LQKENI. For the CDR3, the DNA is TGTGCCAGCTCGCCACCAGGACAGGGGGCCTACAATGAGCAGTTCTTC. Its protein product is CASSPPGQGAYNEQFF.

The J gene is TRBJ1-1, the V gene TRBV28; D is ambiguous. Germline V lookup: CDR1 MDHEN, CDR2 SYDVKM. There are 13 residues in the CDR3. V gave up 7 bases and J gave up 3 bases, with 12 bases separating them. CDR3 sequence (DNA): TGTGCCAGCACTTCCTATCTGGACACTGAAGCTTTCTTT. It codes for CASTSYLDTEAFF.

This chain connects TRBV7-2 to TRBJ2-5; 10 bases are a match to TRBD1. V was pared by 6 bases and J by 2 bases, with 3 bases of the junction left unmatched. This CDR3 has 14 residues. CDR1 and CDR2 from the germline V gene are SGHTA and FQGNSA. The DNA of the CDR3 is TGTGCCAGCAGATGGGGACAGGGGCAAGAGACCCAGTACTTC. It is translated as CASRWGQGQETQYF.

The rearrangement joins TRBV6-4 to TRBJ2-1; 11 bases are a match to TRBD2. Germline lookup yields CDR1 MRHNA and CDR2 SNTAGT. The CDR3 totals 15 residues. V gave up 7 bases and J gave up 6 bases; unmatched junction bases: 8. CDR3 nucleotides: TGTGCCAGCACCCCACTAGCGGGAGTGGGCAATGAGCAGTTCTTC. It codes for CASTPLAGVGNEQFF.

This chain joins TRBV6-5 and TRBJ2-7, with 11 positions matching TRBD2. The V segment lost 6 bases and the J segment 5 bases; nucleotides outside the gene matches: 9. The CDR3 has 15 amino acids. The V gene's germline CDR1 is MNHEY and CDR2 SVGAGI. In DNA, the CDR3 is TGTGCCAGCAGCCCCACTAGCGGGAGTCTCAACGAGCAGTACTTC. It translates to CASSPTSGSLNEQYF.

This clone was counted a single time. The CDR3 nucleotides are TGTGCCAGCAGTTCCGGACAGACCTACGAGCAGTACTTC. It codes for CASSSGQTYEQYF. The chain joins TRBV28 to TRBJ2-7; possible D gene TRBD1, 6 bases. Trimming shortened V by 4 bases and J by 2 bases, and 9 bases separated the two germline ends. CDR1 MDHEN and CDR2 SYDVKM come from the germline V gene. There are 13 residues in the CDR3. The full variable domain, in which reference TRBV28 and TRBJ2-7 provide the parts outside the CDR3, is DVKVTQSSRYLVKRTGEKVFLECVQDMDHENMFWYRQDPGLGLRLIYFSYDVKMKEKGDIPEGYSVSREKKERFSLILESASTNQTSMYLCASSSGQTYEQYFGPGTRLTVT.

This clone appeared once. The J gene is TRBJ1-1, the V gene TRBV7-8; perhaps TRBD1 as D (6 bases). The CDR3 sequence is 14 residues long. V lost 3 bases to trimming and J lost 11 bases, with 19 bases between them. Per germline, CDR1 SGHVS and CDR2 FQNEAQ. In DNA, the CDR3 is TGTGCCAGCAGCTTTTCAGTACAGGGACCGGAGGCTTTCTTT. Its protein product is CASSFSVQGPEAFF.

V and J are TRBV11-2 and TRBJ2-7, with TRBD1 matching 7 bases. This CDR3 spans 14 amino acids. Germline V gene data show CDR1 as SGHAT and CDR2 as FQNNGV. V shed 4 bases, J shed 4 bases, and the junction held 7 bases outside the gene matches. CDR3 DNA sequence: TGTGCCAGCAGCTCTACGACAGGGAGTTACGAGCAGTACTTC. Its protein is CASSSTTGSYEQYF.

The gene calls are TRBV5-6 and TRBJ1-2; tentative D call: TRBD1 (6 bases). Germline values: CDR1 SGHDT, CDR2 YYEEEE. V was pared by 0 bases and J by 4 bases, with 19 bases between. The CDR3 is 17 residues long. CDR3 nucleotide sequence: TGTGCCAGCAGCTTGGGTCCCACCGGTGGGACAACCTATGGCTACACCTTC. It specifies CASSLGPTGGTTYGYTF.

The chain carries TRBV4-1 and TRBJ2-7; possible D gene TRBD2, 6 bases. The germline gives CDR1 MGHRA, CDR2 YSYEKL. Between the trimmed V and J ends, which lost 2 bases and 0 bases, there was a span of 11 bases. CDR3 length: 15 residues. CDR3 nucleotide sequence: TGCGCCAGCAGCCAACCGGACGGGAGCTCCTACGAGCAGTACTTC. It translates to CASSQPDGSSYEQYF.

The chain combines TRBV19 with TRBJ2-2, with unresolved D. The CDR3 totals 15 residues. Trimming cost V 3 bases and J 0 bases, with 8 bases left between them. Germline CDR1 is LNHDA and CDR2 is SQIVND (reference sequence). The CDR3 DNA follows: TGTGCCAGTAGTATTGCCTATACGAACACCGGGGAGCTGTTTTTT. It translates to CASSIAYTNTGELFF.

CDR3 sequence reads: CASSPGTSGSTGELFF. DNA of the CDR3: TGTGCCAGCTCACCAGGGACTAGCGGGAGCACCGGGGAGCTGTTTTTT. The rearrangement links TRBV18 to TRBJ2-2, with 14 bases matching TRBD2. V shed 2 bases and J 4 bases; nucleotides not matched to a gene: 0. Germline CDR1 and CDR2: KGHSH and LQKENI. The CDR3 runs to 16 residues.

This chain connects TRBV6-5 to TRBJ2-5; D might be TRBD1 (5 bases). Between the trimmed V and J ends, which lost 2 bases and 0 bases, there was a span of 7 bases. CDR3 size: 14 residues. Germline lookup yields CDR1 MNHEY and CDR2 SVGAGI. CDR3: CASSYGADQETQYF. DNA of the CDR3: TGTGCCAGCAGTTACGGGGCAGACCAAGAGACCCAGTACTTC.

The V and J genes are TRBV21-1 and TRBJ2-7; the D call TRBD1 from the table was never checked on the DNA. TRBV21-1 is designated a pseudogene. The CDR3 has 14 amino acids. CDR3 coding DNA: TGTGCCAGCAGCAAAGTGACAGGGGGCTACGAGCAGTACTTC. It is translated as CASSKVTGGYEQYF.

The rearrangement links TRBV2 to TRBJ1-3; a weak D match, TRBD1 (5 bases). The germline CDR1 and CDR2 sequences are SNHLY and FYNNEI. The V end lost 4 bases, the J end lost 3 bases, and 7 bases lay between the germline ends. CDR3 length: 13 residues. This chain's CDR3 is CASSGTLGNTIYF. CDR3 sequence (DNA): TGTGCCAGCAGTGGGACACTTGGAAACACCATATATTTT.

This clone is medium-sized by share. The chain links TRBV7-2 to TRBJ2-3, with D unresolved. Germline V gene sequence: CDR1 SGHTA, CDR2 FQGNSA. The CDR3 is 14 amino acids. V was cut by 1 base and J by 0 bases, with 5 bases left in between. CDR3 sequence: CASSLVQSTDTQYF. CDR3 DNA sequence: TGTGCCAGCAGCTTAGTGCAGAGCACAGATACGCAGTATTTT.

This clone appeared once. This chain uses TRBV9 with TRBJ2-5, with 7 bases aligning to TRBD1. The junction had 4 bases not matched to a gene; V was cut back by 2 bases and J by 3 bases. The CDR3 is made up of 14 amino acids. Germline CDR1 is SGDLS and CDR2 is YYNGEE. The CDR3 region has the DNA TGTGCCAGCAGCGTTAGGGACAGAGAAGAGACCCAGTACTTC. Its translation: CASSVRDREETQYF.

The chain employs TRBV6-1 and TRBJ2-7, with D perhaps TRBD2 (5 bases). From germline, CDR1 is MNHNS and CDR2 SASEGT. This CDR3 contains 14 residues. Trimming stripped 5 bases from V and 4 bases from J, with 15 bases between. CDR3 sequence: CASSLERSPYEQYF. CDR3 coding DNA: TGTGCCAGCAGTTTGGAGCGGAGCCCGTACGAGCAGTACTTC.

V gene TRBV9 combines with J gene TRBJ2-3, with 8 bases identical to TRBD2. CDR3 size: 17 residues. Trimming at V came to 0 bases and at J to 4 bases, leaving 10 bases not matched to a gene. Germline-derived CDR1 and CDR2 are SGDLS and YYNGEE. CDR3 in amino acids: CASSVASPGGPADTQYF. Here the CDR3 DNA reads TGTGCCAGCAGCGTAGCTTCCCCGGGAGGGCCCGCAGATACGCAGTATTTT.

This clone occurred a few times. This sequence joins TRBV11-2 and TRBJ2-2, with no clear D. The germline V gene encodes CDR1 SGHAT and CDR2 FQNNGV. The CDR3 runs 14 residues. The V end was cut by 1 base, the J end by 3 bases, with 6 bases between. CDR3 loop: CASSLVRDTGELFF. Written as DNA, the CDR3 is TGTGCCAGCAGCTTAGTTAGAGACACCGGGGAGCTGTTTTTT.